What follows are 21 T cell receptor beta chains derived from one specimen sequenced in a study of blood T cell repertoires in COVID-19. Using immunoSEQ multiplex PCR, the repertoire was profiled, and TCRdb retains in-frame clones only, with some absent. Of some 490,000 clones in the sample, more than 85% were seen once. The sequencing sample was made of PBMCs or T cells enriched from blood (not recorded which). All receptors derive from a woman between 55 and 75 years old who had recovered from COVID-19.

This clone was found a few times. This chain links TRBV13 with TRBJ1-1, with 8 bases fitting TRBD1. V gave up 5 bases and J gave up 11 bases; unmatched junction bases: 10. Germline values: CDR1 PRHDT, CDR2 FYEKMQ (reference sequence). The CDR3 runs to 13 residues. The CDR3 here is CASSLDRGLGAFF. The DNA for the CDR3 is TGTGCCAGCAGCCTCGACAGGGGCCTGGGGGCTTTCTTT.

The V gene is TRBV15, the J gene TRBJ1-5; 10 bases fit TRBD1. The CDR3 length is 14 residues. Germline values: CDR1 LNHNV, CDR2 YYDKDF (reference sequence). V shed 3 bases and J 7 bases; nucleotides not matched to a gene: 3. The CDR3 DNA sequence: TGTGCCACCAGCAGGACGACAGGGGGCCAGCCCCAGCATTTT. As protein: CATSRTTGGQPQHF.

The chain joins TRBV5-1 to TRBJ2-3; 8 bases line up with TRBD2. The CDR3 totals 15 residues. The V gene end was trimmed by 0 bases and the J gene end by 5 bases; junction bases not matched to a gene: 5. Germline CDR1 SGHRS, CDR2 YFSETQ. CDR3 sequence reads: CASSLGLAGIDTQYF. The DNA for the CDR3 is TGCGCCAGCAGCTTGGGCCTAGCGGGTATAGATACGCAGTATTTT.

This sequence joins TRBV14 and TRBJ1-3; TRBD1 aligns across 7 bases. V trimming: 5 bases; J trimming: 0 bases; junction bases outside the gene matches: 7. There are 16 residues in the CDR3. The V gene's germline CDR1 is SGHDN and CDR2 FVKESK. Here the CDR3 DNA reads TGTGCCAGCAGCTTCGGACAGGTCCCCTCTGGAAACACCATATATTTT. Translated: CASSFGQVPSGNTIYF.

V is TRBV10-3 and J is TRBJ2-7; 10 bases are a match to TRBD1. Germline V CDR1 and CDR2: ENHRY, SYGVKD. The CDR3 is 16 residues long. The V segment lost 3 bases and the J segment 1 base; nucleotides outside the gene matches: 6. Here the CDR3 reads CAISDPGQGGSYEQYF. CDR3 nucleotides: TGTGCCATCAGTGACCCAGGACAGGGGGGTTCCTACGAGCAGTACTTC.

The V gene is TRBV12-5, the J gene TRBJ1-3; a weak D match, TRBD1 (5 bases). This CDR3 is 14 amino acids long. Germline CDR1 reads LGHNT; CDR2 reads FRNRAP. V shed 6 bases and J shed 0 bases, with 9 bases lying between them. The CDR3 is CASGKGDSGNTIYF. For the CDR3, the DNA is TGTGCTAGTGGAAAAGGGGACTCTGGAAACACCATATATTTT.

The gene calls are TRBV7-9 and TRBJ2-3, with 7 nucleotides matching TRBD1. Germline loops: CDR1 SEHNR, CDR2 FQNEAQ (reference sequence). There are 14 residues in the CDR3. Trimming cost V 3 bases and J 4 bases; bases outside gene matches: 4. The CDR3 protein is CASSFLGGADTQYF. In DNA form, the CDR3 reads TGTGCCAGCAGCTTTTTAGGGGGCGCAGATACGCAGTATTTT.

The chain combines TRBV29-1 with TRBJ2-5; TRBD1 matches at 11 bases. The germline V gene encodes CDR1 SQVTM and CDR2 ANQGSEA. After removal of 6 bases from V and 5 bases from J, the junction contained 5 bases not matched to a gene. The CDR3 is 13 amino acids. CDR3 region: CSVRTGGSETQYF. CDR3 in DNA: TGCAGCGTGCGGACAGGGGGCAGCGAGACCCAGTACTTC.

The chain joins TRBV6-1 to TRBJ1-4; D might be TRBD1 (5 bases). V lost 1 base and J lost 8, with 11 bases in between. The CDR3 contains 14 residues. Per germline, CDR1 MNHNS and CDR2 SASEGT. The CDR3 region is CASSEEGGTEKLFF. As DNA, the CDR3 is TGTGCCAGCAGTGAAGAGGGCGGGACCGAAAAACTGTTTTTT.

This clone has just one count. The J gene is TRBJ1-1, the V gene TRBV7-2, with D possibly being TRBD1 (6 bases). CDR3 length equals 18 residues. The ends were cut back, 5 bases at V and 1 base at J, with 23 bases in the middle. The V gene's germline CDR1 is SGHTA and CDR2 FQGNSA. CDR3 coding DNA: TGTGCCAGCAGCGGTCGCTCGCTACATCTGGGACAGAACACTGAAGCTTTCTTT. Translated, it gives CASSGRSLHLGQNTEAFF.

V is TRBV19 and J is TRBJ2-3; TRBD2 aligns across 10 bases. Germline assignment: CDR1 LNHDA and CDR2 SQIVND (reference sequence). The J segment lost 2 bases and the V segment lost 4 bases, leaving 6 bases of the junction unmatched. The CDR3 runs 16 residues. In nucleotides, the CDR3 is TGTGCCAGTAGTACTCAGCGGGGGGGATTCACAGATACGCAGTATTTT. Translated: CASSTQRGGFTDTQYF.

This clone was recorded once. This chain connects TRBV10-3 to TRBJ1-1; TRBD1 might be the D (6 bases). V lost 10 bases and J 0 bases, leaving 12 bases between the germline ends. In germline, CDR1 is ENHRY, CDR2 SYGVKD. This CDR3 is built from 13 residues. The CDR3 DNA follows: TGTGCCACTACAGGGTCCTTGAACACTGAAGCTTTCTTT. This translates into CATTGSLNTEAFF.

The genes are TRBV5-5 and TRBJ2-3; 9 bases match TRBD1. CDR3 length: 16 residues. After removal of 4 bases from V and 2 bases from J, the junction contained 8 bases not matched to a gene. Germline V gives CDR1 SGHKS, CDR2 YYEKEE (reference sequence). The CDR3 region is CASSRTGTGNTDTQYF. CDR3 DNA: TGTGCCAGCAGCCGAACCGGGACAGGGAACACAGATACGCAGTATTTT.

Details on this clone: Other DNA sequences in the same sample also yield this CDR3. This chain connects TRBV6-5 to TRBJ1-1; TRBD1 aligns across 7 bases. Germline loops: CDR1 MNHEY, CDR2 SVGAGI. J lost 1 base, V lost 3 bases, and 5 bases had no gene match. The CDR3 is 15 residues long. The CDR3 nucleotides are TGTGCCAGCAGTTATTCGGGACAGAGGAACACTGAAGCTTTCTTT. It codes for CASSYSGQRNTEAFF.

The chain links TRBV3-1 (or the pseudogene TRBV3-2) to TRBJ2-2, with TRBD1 matching over 10 bases. J gave up 5 bases and V 4 bases, and 7 bases lay outside the gene matches. The CDR3 sequence is 16 residues long. CDR1 is LGHDT, CDR2 YNNKEL, per germline (reference sequence). CDR3 residues: CASSPTGQGLTGELFF. For the CDR3, the DNA is TGTGCCAGCAGCCCAACGGGACAGGGGTTGACCGGGGAGCTGTTTTTT.

This clone was observed a few times. The J gene is TRBJ2-6, the V gene TRBV6-5; D possibly corresponds to TRBD2 (5 bases). V was clipped by 8 bases and J by 2 bases, with 10 bases between them. The CDR3 totals 14 residues. The germline V gene has CDR1 MNHEY and CDR2 SVGAGI. The CDR3 here is CASQKEAGANVLTF. The DNA for the CDR3 is TGTGCCAGCCAAAAGGAGGCTGGGGCCAACGTCCTGACTTTC.

The genes are TRBV24-1 and TRBJ2-7; 7 bases line up with TRBD1. Trimming removed 2 bases from V and 4 bases from J; junction bases left unmatched: 10. The CDR3 spans 16 residues. The germline CDR1 and CDR2 sequences are KGHDR and SFDVKD. The CDR3, as DNA: TGTGCCACCAGTGATTGGGGGACAGAACGATCTTACGAGCAGTACTTC. Protein product: CATSDWGTERSYEQYF.

CDR3 sequence reads: CASSPPGSGNTEAFF. CDR3 in DNA: TGCGCCAGCAGCCCCCCAGGGTCGGGGAACACTGAAGCTTTCTTT. The chain uses TRBV5-1 and TRBJ1-1, with a possible D match to TRBD1 (5 bases). The V end lost 4 bases, the J end lost 1 base, and 14 bases lay between the germline ends. Germline V gives CDR1 SGHRS, CDR2 YFSETQ. The CDR3 runs 15 residues.

The chain is built from TRBV3-1 (or the pseudogene TRBV3-2) and TRBJ2-1, with TRBD2 identical over 10 bases. The CDR3 is 15 residues long. Germline CDR1 LGHDT, CDR2 YNNKEL (reference sequence). Trimming took 4 bases from V and 5 from J; bases not matched to a gene: 5. CDR3 sequence reads: CASSPPGTSDNEQFF. Written as DNA, the CDR3 is TGTGCCAGCAGCCCCCCCGGGACTAGCGACAATGAGCAGTTCTTC.

The CDR3 is CATSDYSRGQPQHF. CDR3 nucleotides: TGTGCCACCAGTGATTACAGTCGTGGTCAGCCCCAGCATTTT. This rearrangement joins TRBV24-1 to TRBJ1-5; no definite D call. The V gene lost 2 bases and the J gene lost 6 bases, with 10 bases spanning the gap. CDR1 KGHDR and CDR2 SFDVKD come from the germline V gene. This CDR3 is built from 14 residues.

This clone was recorded a few times. This rearrangement joins TRBV5-8 to TRBJ1-1; 9 nucleotides agree with TRBD1. The CDR3 runs to 12 residues. From germline, CDR1 is SGHTS and CDR2 YDEGEE. The V and J ends lost 4 bases and 6 bases, in that order; junction bases with no gene match: 1. This chain's CDR3 is CASSRTGAEAFF. CDR3 bases: TGTGCCAGCAGCCGGACAGGGGCTGAAGCTTTCTTT.